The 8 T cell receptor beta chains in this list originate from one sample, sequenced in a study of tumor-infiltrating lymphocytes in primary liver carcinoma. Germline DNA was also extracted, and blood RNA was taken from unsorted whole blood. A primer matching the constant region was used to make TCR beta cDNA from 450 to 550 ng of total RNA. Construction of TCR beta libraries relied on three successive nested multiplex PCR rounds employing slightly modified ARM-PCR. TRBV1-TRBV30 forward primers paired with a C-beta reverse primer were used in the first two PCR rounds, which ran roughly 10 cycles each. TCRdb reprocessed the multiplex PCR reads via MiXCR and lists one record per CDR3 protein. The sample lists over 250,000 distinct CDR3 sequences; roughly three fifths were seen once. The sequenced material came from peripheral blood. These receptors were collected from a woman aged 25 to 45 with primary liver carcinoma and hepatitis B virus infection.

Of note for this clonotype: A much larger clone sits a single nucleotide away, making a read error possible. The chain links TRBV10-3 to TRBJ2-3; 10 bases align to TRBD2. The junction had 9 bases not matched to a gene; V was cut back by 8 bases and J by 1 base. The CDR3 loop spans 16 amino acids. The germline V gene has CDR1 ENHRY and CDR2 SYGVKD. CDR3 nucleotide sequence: TGTGCCATCGGGGCGACTAGCGGGCATGGCACAGATACGCAGTATTTT. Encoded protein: CAIGATSGHGTDTQYF.

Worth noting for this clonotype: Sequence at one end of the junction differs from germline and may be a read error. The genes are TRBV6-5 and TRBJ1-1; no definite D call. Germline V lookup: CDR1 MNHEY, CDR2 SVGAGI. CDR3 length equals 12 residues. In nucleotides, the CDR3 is TGTGCCAGCAGTTACACCGGAACTGAAGTTTTCTTT. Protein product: CASSYTGTEVFF.

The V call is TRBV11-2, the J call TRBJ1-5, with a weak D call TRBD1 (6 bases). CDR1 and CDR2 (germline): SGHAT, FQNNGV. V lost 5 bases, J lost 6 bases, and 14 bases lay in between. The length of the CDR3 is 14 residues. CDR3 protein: CASSLIGGGQPQHF. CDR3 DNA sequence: TGTGCCAGCAGCCTAATAGGGGGTGGTCAGCCCCAGCATTTT.

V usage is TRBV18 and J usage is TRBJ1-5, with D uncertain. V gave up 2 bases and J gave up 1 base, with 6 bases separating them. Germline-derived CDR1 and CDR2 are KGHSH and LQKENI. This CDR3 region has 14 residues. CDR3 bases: TGTGCCAGCTCACCAAGTTCGAGCAATCAGCCCCAGCATTTT. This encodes CASSPSSSNQPQHF.

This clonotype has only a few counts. For the CDR3, the DNA is TGCGCCAGCAGCCAAGGGCTAATGGGGGGTGAGACCCAGTACTTC. Its protein is CASSQGLMGGETQYF. The chain is built from TRBV4-3 and TRBJ2-5; tentatively, D is TRBD2 (6 bases). V was clipped by 1 base and J by 5 bases, with 14 bases between them. Germline V CDR1 and CDR2: LGHNA, YSLEER. This CDR3 has 15 amino acids.

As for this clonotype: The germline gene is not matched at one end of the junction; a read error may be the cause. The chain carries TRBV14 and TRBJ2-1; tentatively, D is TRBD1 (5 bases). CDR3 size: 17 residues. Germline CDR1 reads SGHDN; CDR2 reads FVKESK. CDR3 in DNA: TGTGCCAGCAGCCCCCCCCGACGAAAGGGGTCCTACAATGGGCAGTTTTTC. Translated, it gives CASSPPRRKGSYNGQFF.

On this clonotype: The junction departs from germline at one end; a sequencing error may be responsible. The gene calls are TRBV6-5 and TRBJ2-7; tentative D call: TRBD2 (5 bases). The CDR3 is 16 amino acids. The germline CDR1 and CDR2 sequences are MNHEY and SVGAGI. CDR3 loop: CASRNPAGVNAYERYF. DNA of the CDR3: TGTGCCAGCAGAAACCCAGCCGGGGTCAATGCCTACGAGCGGTACTTC.

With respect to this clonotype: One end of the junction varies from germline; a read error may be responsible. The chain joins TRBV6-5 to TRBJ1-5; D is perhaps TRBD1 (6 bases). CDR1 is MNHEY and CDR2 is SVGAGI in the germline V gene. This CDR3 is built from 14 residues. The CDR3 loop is CATRERTDNQLQHF. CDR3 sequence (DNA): TGTGCCACCAGAGAAAGGACAGACAATCAGCTCCAGCATTTT.